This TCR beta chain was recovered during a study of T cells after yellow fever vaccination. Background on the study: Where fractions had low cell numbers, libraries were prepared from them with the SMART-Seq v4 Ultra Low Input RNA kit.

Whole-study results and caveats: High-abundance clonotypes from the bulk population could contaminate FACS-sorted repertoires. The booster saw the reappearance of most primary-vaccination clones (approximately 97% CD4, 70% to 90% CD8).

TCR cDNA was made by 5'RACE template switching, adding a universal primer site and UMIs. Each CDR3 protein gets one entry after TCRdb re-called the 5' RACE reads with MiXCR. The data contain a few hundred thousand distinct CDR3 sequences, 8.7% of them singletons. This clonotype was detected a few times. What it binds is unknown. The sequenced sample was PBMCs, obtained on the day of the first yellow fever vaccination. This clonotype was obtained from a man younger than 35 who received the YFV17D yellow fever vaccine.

CDR3 loop: CASSPPGREGGYTF. The CDR3 bases are TGTGCCAGCAGCCCACCGGGGCGGGAGGGTGGCTACACCTTC. The rearrangement links TRBV5-6 to TRBJ1-2, with D perhaps matching TRBD1 (5 bases). This CDR3 contains 14 residues. V was trimmed by 4 bases and J by 7 bases, leaving 17 bases between them. Germline V gene data show CDR1 as SGHDT and CDR2 as YYEEEE.